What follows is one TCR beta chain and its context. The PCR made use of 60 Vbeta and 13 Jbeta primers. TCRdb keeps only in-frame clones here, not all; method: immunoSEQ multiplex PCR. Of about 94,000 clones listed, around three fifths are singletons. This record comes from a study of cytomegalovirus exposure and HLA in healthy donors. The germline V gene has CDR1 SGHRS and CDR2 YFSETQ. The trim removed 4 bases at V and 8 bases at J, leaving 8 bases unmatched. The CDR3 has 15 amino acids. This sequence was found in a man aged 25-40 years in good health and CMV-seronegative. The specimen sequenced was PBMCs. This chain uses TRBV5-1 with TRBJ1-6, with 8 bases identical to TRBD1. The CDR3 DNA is TGCGCCAGCAGCATATCCGAGACAGGGGATTCACCCCTCCACTTT. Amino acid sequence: CASSISETGDSPLHF. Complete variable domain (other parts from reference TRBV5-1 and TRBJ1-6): KAGVTQTPRYLIKTRGQQVTLSCSPISGHRSVSWYQQTPGQGLQFLFEYFSETQRNKGNFPGRFSGRQFSNSRSEMNVSTLELGDSALYLCASSISETGDSPLHFGNGTRLTVT.